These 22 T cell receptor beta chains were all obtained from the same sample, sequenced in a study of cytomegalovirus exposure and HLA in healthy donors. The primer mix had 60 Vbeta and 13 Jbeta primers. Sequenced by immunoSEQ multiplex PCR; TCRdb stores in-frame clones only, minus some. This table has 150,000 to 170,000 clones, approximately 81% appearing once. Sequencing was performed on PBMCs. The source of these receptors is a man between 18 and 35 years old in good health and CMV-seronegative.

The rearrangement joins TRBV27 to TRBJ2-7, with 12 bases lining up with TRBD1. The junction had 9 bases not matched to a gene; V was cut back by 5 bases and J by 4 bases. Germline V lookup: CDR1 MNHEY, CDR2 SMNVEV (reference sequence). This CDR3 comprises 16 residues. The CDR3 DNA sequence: TGTGCCAGCAGTCAACCTCCGGGACAGGGGGCTTACGAGCAGTACTTC. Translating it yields CASSQPPGQGAYEQYF.

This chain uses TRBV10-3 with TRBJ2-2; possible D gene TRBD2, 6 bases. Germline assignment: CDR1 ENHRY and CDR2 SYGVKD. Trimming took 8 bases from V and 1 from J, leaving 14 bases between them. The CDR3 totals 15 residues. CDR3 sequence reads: CAIANSGKNTGELFF. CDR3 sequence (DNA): TGTGCCATCGCTAATAGCGGAAAGAACACCGGGGAGCTGTTTTTT.

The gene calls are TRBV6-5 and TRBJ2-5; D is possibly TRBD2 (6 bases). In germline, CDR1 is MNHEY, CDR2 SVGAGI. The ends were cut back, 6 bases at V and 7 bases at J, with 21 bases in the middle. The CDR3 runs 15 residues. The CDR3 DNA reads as TGTGCCAGCAGCACCGTGGGACTTTCTGACGGGACCCAGTACTTC. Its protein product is CASSTVGLSDGTQYF.

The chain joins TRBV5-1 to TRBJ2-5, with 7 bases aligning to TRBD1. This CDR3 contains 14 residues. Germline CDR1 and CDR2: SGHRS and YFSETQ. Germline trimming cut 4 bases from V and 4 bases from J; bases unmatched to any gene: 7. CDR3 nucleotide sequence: TGCGCCAGCAGCCCCCGGGACAGCCTAGAGACCCAGTACTTC. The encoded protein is CASSPRDSLETQYF. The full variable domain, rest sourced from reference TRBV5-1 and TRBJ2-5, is KAGVTQTPRYLIKTRGQQVTLSCSPISGHRSVSWYQQTPGQGLQFLFEYFSETQRNKGNFPGRFSGRQFSNSRSEMNVSTLELGDSALYLCASSPRDSLETQYFGPGTRLLVL.

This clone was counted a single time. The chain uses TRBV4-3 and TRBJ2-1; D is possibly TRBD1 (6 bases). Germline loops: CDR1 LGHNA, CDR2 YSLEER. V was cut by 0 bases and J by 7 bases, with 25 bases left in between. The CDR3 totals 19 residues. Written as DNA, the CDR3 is TGCGCCAGCAGCCAAGATCGTCGCACGGCCGGAGTGAGGGGGAATGAGCAGTTCTTC. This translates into CASSQDRRTAGVRGNEQFF.

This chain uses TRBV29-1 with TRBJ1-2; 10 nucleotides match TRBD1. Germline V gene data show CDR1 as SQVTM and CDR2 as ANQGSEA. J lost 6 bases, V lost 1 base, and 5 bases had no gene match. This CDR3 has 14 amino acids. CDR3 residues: CSVEGQGAIHGYTF. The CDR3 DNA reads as TGCAGCGTTGAAGGACAGGGGGCGATCCATGGCTACACCTTC.

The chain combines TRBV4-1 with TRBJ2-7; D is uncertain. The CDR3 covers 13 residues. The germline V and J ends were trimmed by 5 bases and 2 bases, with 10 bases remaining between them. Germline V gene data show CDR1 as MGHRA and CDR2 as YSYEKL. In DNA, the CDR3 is TGCGCCAGCAGCGAGCGAATTGCCTACGAGCAGTACTTC. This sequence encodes CASSERIAYEQYF.

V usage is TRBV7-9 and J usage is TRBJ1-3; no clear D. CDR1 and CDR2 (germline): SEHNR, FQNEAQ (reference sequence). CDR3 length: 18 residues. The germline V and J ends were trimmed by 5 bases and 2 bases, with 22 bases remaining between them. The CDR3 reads CASSPTGPTRMAGNTIYF. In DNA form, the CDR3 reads TGTGCCAGCAGCCCGACCGGGCCAACTAGGATGGCTGGAAACACCATATATTTT.

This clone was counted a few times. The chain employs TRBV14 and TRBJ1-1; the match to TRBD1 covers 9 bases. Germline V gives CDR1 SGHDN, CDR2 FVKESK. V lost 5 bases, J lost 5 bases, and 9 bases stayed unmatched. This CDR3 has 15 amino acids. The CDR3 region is CASSGTGGGGTEAFF. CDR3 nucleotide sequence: TGTGCCAGCAGCGGAACAGGGGGCGGAGGTACTGAAGCTTTCTTT.

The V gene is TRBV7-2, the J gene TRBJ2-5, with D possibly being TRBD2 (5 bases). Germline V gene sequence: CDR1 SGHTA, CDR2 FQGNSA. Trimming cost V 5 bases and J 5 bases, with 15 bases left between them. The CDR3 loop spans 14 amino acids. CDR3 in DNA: TGTGCCAGCAGCCCACCATACGGGAAGGAGACCCAGTACTTC. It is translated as CASSPPYGKETQYF.

The CDR3 DNA follows: TGTGCCAGCAGTTTGGGTGTCGGGGACTCTGGAAACACCATATATTTT. Its translation is CASSLGVGDSGNTIYF. The rearrangement links TRBV27 to TRBJ1-3; no clear D gene. This CDR3 contains 16 residues. Per germline, CDR1 MNHEY and CDR2 SMNVEV (reference sequence). Between the trimmed V and J ends, which lost 3 bases and 0 bases, there was a span of 12 bases.

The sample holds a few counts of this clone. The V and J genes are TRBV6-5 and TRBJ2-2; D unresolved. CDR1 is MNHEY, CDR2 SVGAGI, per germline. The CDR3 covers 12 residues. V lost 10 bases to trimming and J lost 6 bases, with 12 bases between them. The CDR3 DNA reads TGTGCCACGGCTCGTGGAGCCGGGGAGCTGTTTTTT. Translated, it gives CATARGAGELFF.

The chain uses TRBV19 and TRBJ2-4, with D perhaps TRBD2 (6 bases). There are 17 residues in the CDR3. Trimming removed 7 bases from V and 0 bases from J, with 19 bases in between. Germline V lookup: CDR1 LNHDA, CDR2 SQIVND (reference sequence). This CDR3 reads CASNHGTGNLAKNIQYF. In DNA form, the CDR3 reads TGTGCCAGTAATCACGGGACTGGTAACCTAGCCAAAAACATTCAGTACTTC.

The CDR3 sequence: CASSQCKGADYEQYF. Here the CDR3 DNA reads TGCGCCAGCAGTCAATGTAAGGGGGCGGACTACGAGCAGTACTTC. The chain joins TRBV23-1 to TRBJ2-7; TRBD1 matches 7 bases. TRBV23-1 is identified as an open reading frame with a role that is uncertain. The J segment lost 3 bases and the V segment lost 1 base, leaving 6 bases of the junction unmatched. This CDR3 is built from 15 residues.

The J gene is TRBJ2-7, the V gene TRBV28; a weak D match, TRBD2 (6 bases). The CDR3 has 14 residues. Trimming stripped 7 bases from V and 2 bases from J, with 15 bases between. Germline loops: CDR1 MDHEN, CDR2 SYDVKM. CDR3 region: CASIGRAQAYEQYF. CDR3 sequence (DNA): TGTGCCAGCATCGGGAGAGCCCAGGCCTACGAGCAGTACTTC.

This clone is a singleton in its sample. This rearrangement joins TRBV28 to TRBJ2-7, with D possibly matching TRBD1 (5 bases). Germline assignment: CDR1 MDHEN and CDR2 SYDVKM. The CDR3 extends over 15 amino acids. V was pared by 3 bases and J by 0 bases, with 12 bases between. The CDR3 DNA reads TGTGCCAGCAGTTTGGAAAGGGGCCTCTCCTACGAGCAGTACTTC. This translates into CASSLERGLSYEQYF.

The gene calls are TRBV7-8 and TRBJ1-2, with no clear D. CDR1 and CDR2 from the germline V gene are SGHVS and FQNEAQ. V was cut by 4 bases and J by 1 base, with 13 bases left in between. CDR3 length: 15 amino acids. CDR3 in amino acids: CASSSGEGLNYGYTF. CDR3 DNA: TGTGCCAGCAGCTCCGGAGAAGGACTTAACTATGGCTACACCTTC.

CDR3 region: CASSQDSREKLFF. The CDR3 DNA is TGCGCCAGCAGCCAAGATTCGCGGGAAAAACTGTTTTTT. The V gene is TRBV4-3, the J gene TRBJ1-4; D not certain. Trimming removed 0 bases from V and 8 bases from J, with 7 bases in between. The germline V gene encodes CDR1 LGHNA and CDR2 YSLEER. This CDR3 is built from 13 residues.

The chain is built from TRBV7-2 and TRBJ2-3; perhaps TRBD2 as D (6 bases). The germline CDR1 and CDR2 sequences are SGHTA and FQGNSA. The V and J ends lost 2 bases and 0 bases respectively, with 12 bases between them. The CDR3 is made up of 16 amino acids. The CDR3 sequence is CASSLRGGTSTDTQYF. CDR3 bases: TGTGCCAGCAGCTTAAGAGGCGGGACTAGCACAGATACGCAGTATTTT.

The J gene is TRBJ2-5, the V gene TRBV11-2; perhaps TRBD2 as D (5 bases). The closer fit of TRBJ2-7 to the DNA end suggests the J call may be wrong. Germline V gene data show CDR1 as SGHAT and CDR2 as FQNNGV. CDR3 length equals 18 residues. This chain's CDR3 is CASSPIGRAKGKPYEQYF. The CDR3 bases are TGTGCCAGCAGCCCTATTGGGCGGGCTAAGGGAAAGCCCTACGAGCAGTACTTC.

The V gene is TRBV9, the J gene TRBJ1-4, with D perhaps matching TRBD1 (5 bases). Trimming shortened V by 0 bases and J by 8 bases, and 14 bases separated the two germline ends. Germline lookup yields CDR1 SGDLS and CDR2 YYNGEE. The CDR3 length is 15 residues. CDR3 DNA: TGTGCCAGCAGCGTAGGTCCCAGGGAGGGCGAAAAACTGTTTTTT. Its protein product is CASSVGPREGEKLFF.

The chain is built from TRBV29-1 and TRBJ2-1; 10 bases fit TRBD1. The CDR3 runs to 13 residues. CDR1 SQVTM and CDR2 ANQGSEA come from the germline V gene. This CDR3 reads CSAGTGAVNEQFF. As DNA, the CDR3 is TGCAGTGCAGGGACAGGGGCGGTCAATGAGCAGTTCTTC.